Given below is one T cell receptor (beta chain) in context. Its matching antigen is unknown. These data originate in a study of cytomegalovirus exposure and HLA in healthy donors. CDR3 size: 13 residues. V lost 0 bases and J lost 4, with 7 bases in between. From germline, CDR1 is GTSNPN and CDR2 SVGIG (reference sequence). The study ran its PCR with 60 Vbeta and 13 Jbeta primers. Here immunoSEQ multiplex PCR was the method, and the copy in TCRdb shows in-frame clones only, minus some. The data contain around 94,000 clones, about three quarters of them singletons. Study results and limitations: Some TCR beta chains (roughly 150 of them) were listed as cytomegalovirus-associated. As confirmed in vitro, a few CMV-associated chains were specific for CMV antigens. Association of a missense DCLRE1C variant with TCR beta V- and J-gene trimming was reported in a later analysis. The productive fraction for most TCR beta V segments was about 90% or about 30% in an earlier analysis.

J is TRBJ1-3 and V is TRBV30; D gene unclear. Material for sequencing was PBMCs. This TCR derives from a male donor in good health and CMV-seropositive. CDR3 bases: TGTGCCTGGAGTGTTGGGAGCGGAAACACCATATATTTT. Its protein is CAWSVGSGNTIYF.